Below are 19 T cell receptor beta chains sequenced from a single sample in a study of cytomegalovirus exposure and HLA in healthy donors. Clones were read by immunoSEQ multiplex PCR, and TCRdb kept only the in-frame ones, dropping some. The data contain roughly 230,000 clones, about 92% of them singletons. The specimen was PBMCs. The receptors shown here come from a woman under 40 in good health and CMV-seronegative.

This clone showed up just once. Other DNA sequences of this sample code for an identical CDR3. This chain links TRBV5-4 with TRBJ2-7; the D is unclear. Germline assignment: CDR1 SGHNT and CDR2 YYREEE (reference sequence). The V end lost 2 bases, the J end lost 0 bases, and 6 bases lay between the germline ends. This CDR3 has 13 amino acids. The DNA of the CDR3 is TGTGCCAGCAGCTTCGGCGCCTCCTACGAGCAGTACTTC. As protein: CASSFGASYEQYF.

The chain uses TRBV20-1 and TRBJ2-3; no firm D call. CDR3 length equals 10 residues. Trimming stripped 2 bases from V and 9 bases from J, with 6 bases between. CDR1 DFQATT and CDR2 SNEGSKA come from the germline V gene (reference sequence). CDR3 nucleotide sequence: TGCAGTGCTAGATTCGGGACGCAGTATTTT. Its translation: CSARFGTQYF.

The J gene is TRBJ1-3, the V gene TRBV4-3, with D possibly TRBD1 on 5 matching bases. The CDR3 runs 14 residues. V lost 1 base, J lost 2 bases, and 6 bases lay in between. The germline V gene encodes CDR1 LGHNA and CDR2 YSLEER. The CDR3 loop is CASSQARAGNTIYF. The CDR3 DNA sequence: TGCGCCAGCAGCCAAGCCAGGGCTGGAAACACCATATATTTT.

The J gene is TRBJ2-2, the V gene TRBV2, with 10 bases lining up with TRBD1. This CDR3 contains 14 residues. Unmatched junction bases numbered 1, after V lost 4 bases and J lost 5 bases. From germline, CDR1 is SNHLY and CDR2 FYNNEI. The CDR3 region is CASSGDRGTGELFF. The CDR3 DNA sequence: TGTGCCAGCAGTGGGGACAGGGGAACCGGGGAGCTGTTTTTT.

This chain uses TRBV12-2 with TRBJ2-1; the D call in the table, TRBD2, was not verified against the DNA. TRBV12-2 is a known pseudogene. The length of the CDR3 is 17 residues. The CDR3 protein is CASRLVVLAGGHNEQFF. The CDR3 DNA sequence: TGTGCAAGTCGCTTAGTGGTACTAGCGGGGGGACACAATGAGCAGTTCTTC.

Remarks on this clone: Distinct nucleotide sequences in the sample also encode this CDR3. The chain is built from TRBV5-4 and TRBJ2-3; TRBD1 agrees at 9 bases. CDR1 is SGHNT, CDR2 YYREEE, per germline (reference sequence). V was clipped by 2 bases and J by 3 bases; unmatched bases: 1. The CDR3 contains 14 residues. Here the CDR3 DNA reads TGTGCCAGCAGCTTTGGACAGGGGACAGATACGCAGTATTTT. It codes for CASSFGQGTDTQYF.

This chain connects TRBV28 to TRBJ2-7; 10 bases fit TRBD1. The germline V gene has CDR1 MDHEN and CDR2 SYDVKM. The CDR3 sequence is 14 residues long. The V and J ends lost 6 bases and 3 bases, in that order; junction bases with no gene match: 5. CDR3 nucleotides: TGTGCCAGCAGAACCGGGACAGGGGTCTACGAGCAGTACTTC. This translates into CASRTGTGVYEQYF.

This rearrangement joins TRBV27 to TRBJ2-7; 12 bases are a match to TRBD2. The CDR3 extends over 13 amino acids. Germline V gene lookup returns CDR1 MNHEY and CDR2 SMNVEV (reference sequence). Germline trimming cut 9 bases from V and 4 bases from J; bases unmatched to any gene: 4. For the CDR3, the DNA is TGTGCCAGTGCTAGCGGGAGGGCGTACGAGCAGTACTTC. Translation: CASASGRAYEQYF.

The rearrangement joins TRBV7-3 to TRBJ1-5, with a tentative D call TRBD1 (5 bases). The CDR3 contains 18 residues. V lost 4 bases and J 4 bases, leaving 23 bases between the germline ends. CDR1 is SGHTA and CDR2 is FQGTGA in the germline V gene. DNA for the CDR3: TGTGCCAGCAGCTCCCCTCGGGCGGACAACCTTAGTAATCAGCCCCAGCATTTT. It codes for CASSSPRADNLSNQPQHF.

V and J are TRBV6-8 and TRBJ2-2; 10 nucleotides agree with TRBD2. Trimming removed 4 bases from V and 7 bases from J; junction bases left unmatched: 12. Germline values: CDR1 MNHGY, CDR2 SAAAGT. The CDR3 is 17 amino acids. Here the CDR3 DNA reads TGTGCCAGCAGTTCCGCCCTAGCGGGAGTGTTGGGCGGGGAGCTGTTTTTT. This translates into CASSSALAGVLGGELFF.

The rearrangement links TRBV9 to TRBJ2-1; maybe TRBD2 (5 bases). Trimming took 0 bases from V and 0 from J, leaving 13 bases between them. The CDR3 has 17 residues. CDR1 is SGDLS and CDR2 is YYNGEE in the germline V gene. The CDR3: CASSVGPQGSSYNEQFF. CDR3 sequence (DNA): TGTGCCAGCAGCGTAGGTCCACAAGGGAGCTCCTACAATGAGCAGTTCTTC.

The CDR3 sequence is CAWGDRLLDTEAFF. DNA of the CDR3: TGTGCCTGGGGAGACAGGCTTCTAGACACTGAAGCTTTCTTT. The chain couples TRBV30 to TRBJ1-1; D is perhaps TRBD1 (6 bases). The V and J ends lost 5 bases and 3 bases respectively, with 16 bases between them. Germline CDR1 is GTSNPN and CDR2 is SVGIG (reference sequence). There are 14 residues in the CDR3.

As DNA, the CDR3 is TGTGCCAGCAGCCAATCCCATCGGCGTAAGACCTACAATGAGCAGTTCTTC. As protein: CASSQSHRRKTYNEQFF. This chain uses TRBV4-2 with TRBJ2-1, with D unresolved. The CDR3 is 17 residues long. The V and J ends lost 2 bases and 2 bases respectively, with 16 bases between them. Germline V gene data show CDR1 as LGHNA and CDR2 as YNFKEQ.

The rearrangement links TRBV5-6 to TRBJ1-2, with D unclear. The CDR3 consists of 15 residues. Germline V lookup: CDR1 SGHDT, CDR2 YYEEEE. V was shortened by 0 bases and J by 0 bases, with 9 bases between the two germline ends. The CDR3 DNA follows: TGTGCCAGCAGCTTGGCGGTAAGAACTAACTATGGCTACACCTTC. Its translation: CASSLAVRTNYGYTF.

The chain couples TRBV27 to TRBJ2-1; 14 nucleotides align to TRBD2. Germline CDR1 MNHEY, CDR2 SMNVEV (reference sequence). This CDR3 has 16 residues. J lost 9 bases, V lost 5 bases, and 9 bases had no gene match. The CDR3 coding sequence is TGTGCCAGCAGTGCGTACAGACTAGCGGGAGGGGGTGAGCAGTTCTTC. It translates to CASSAYRLAGGGEQFF.

The chain carries TRBV9 and TRBJ2-5, with a weak D call TRBD1 (6 bases). CDR1 and CDR2 (germline): SGDLS, YYNGEE. V was shortened by 0 bases and J by 2 bases, with 8 bases between the two germline ends. The length of the CDR3 is 14 residues. The chain's CDR3 is CASSVAGQQETQYF. In DNA form, the CDR3 reads TGTGCCAGCAGCGTAGCTGGACAGCAAGAGACCCAGTACTTC.

The chain has TRBV14 and TRBJ2-2; D not resolved. This CDR3 is built from 15 residues. The ends were cut back, 5 bases at V and 0 bases at J, with 10 bases in the middle. CDR1 is SGHDN and CDR2 is FVKESK in the germline V gene. The CDR3 sequence: CASSWMGTNTGELFF. CDR3 coding DNA: TGTGCCAGCAGCTGGATGGGGACGAACACCGGGGAGCTGTTTTTT.

The chain employs TRBV18 and TRBJ2-1; the match to TRBD2 covers 8 bases. Germline CDR1 and CDR2: KGHSH and LQKENI. The length of the CDR3 is 16 residues. The ends lost 0 bases at V and 7 bases at J; junction bases unmatched: 8. The chain's CDR3 is CASSPPLSGRFNEQFF. As DNA, the CDR3 is TGTGCCAGCTCACCACCTCTAAGCGGGAGATTTAATGAGCAGTTCTTC.

The rearrangement uses TRBV4-1 and TRBJ2-1; TRBD1 might be the D (7 bases). The germline V and J ends were trimmed by 6 bases and 4 bases, with 19 bases remaining between them. From germline, CDR1 is MGHRA and CDR2 YSYEKL. CDR3 length: 16 amino acids. CDR3 sequence reads: CASSGRGTDYYNEQFF. The CDR3, as DNA: TGCGCCAGCAGTGGACGGGGGACAGACTATTACAATGAGCAGTTCTTC.